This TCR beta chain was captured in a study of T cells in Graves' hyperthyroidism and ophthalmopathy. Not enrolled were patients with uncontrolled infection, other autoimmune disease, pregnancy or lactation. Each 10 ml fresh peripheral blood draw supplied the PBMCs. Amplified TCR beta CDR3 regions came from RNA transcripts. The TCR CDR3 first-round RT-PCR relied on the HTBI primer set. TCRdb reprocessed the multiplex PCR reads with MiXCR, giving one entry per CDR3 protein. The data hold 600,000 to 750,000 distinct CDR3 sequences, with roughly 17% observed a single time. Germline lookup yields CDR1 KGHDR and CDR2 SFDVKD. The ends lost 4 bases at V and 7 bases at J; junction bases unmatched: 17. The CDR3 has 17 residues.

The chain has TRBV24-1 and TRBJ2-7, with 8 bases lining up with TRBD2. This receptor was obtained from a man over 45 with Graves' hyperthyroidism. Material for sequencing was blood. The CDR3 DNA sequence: TGTGCCACCAGTGACTGGACTAGCCGCAAGCGGGTGGGTGAGCAGTACTTC. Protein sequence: CATSDWTSRKRVGEQYF.